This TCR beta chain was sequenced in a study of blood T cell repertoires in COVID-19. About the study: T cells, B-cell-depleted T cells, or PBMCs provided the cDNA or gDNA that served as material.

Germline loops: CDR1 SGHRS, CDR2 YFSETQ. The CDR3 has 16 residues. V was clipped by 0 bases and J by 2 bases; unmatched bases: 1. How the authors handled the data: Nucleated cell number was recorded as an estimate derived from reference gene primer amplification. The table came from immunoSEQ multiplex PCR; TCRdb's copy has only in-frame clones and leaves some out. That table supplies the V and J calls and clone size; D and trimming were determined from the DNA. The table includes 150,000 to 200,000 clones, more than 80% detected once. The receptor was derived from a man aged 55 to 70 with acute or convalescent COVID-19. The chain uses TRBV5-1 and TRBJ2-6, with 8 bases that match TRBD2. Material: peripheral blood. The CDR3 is CASSLVAGTGANVLTF. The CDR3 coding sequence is TGCGCCAGCAGCTTGGTAGCGGGGACTGGGGCCAACGTCCTGACTTTC.